This record looks at one T cell receptor (beta chain) sequence and its context. The cohort comprised adults aged about 18 to 89 years residing in 24 US areas. Germline trimming cut 7 bases from V and 3 bases from J; bases unmatched to any gene: 7. The germline V gene has CDR1 SGHRS and CDR2 YFSETQ. The CDR3 loop spans 15 amino acids. Here immunoSEQ multiplex PCR was the method, and the copy in TCRdb shows in-frame clones only, minus some. This repertoire shows under 250,000 clones, 82% found once; its top ten account for about 3.2%. The sample comes from a study of blood T cell repertoires in COVID-19.

The clonotype was recovered from a woman aged 55 to 70 who had recovered from COVID-19. The sequencing sample was made of PBMCs or T cells enriched from blood (not recorded which). The V gene is TRBV5-1, the J gene TRBJ1-4, with 9 bases matching TRBD1. CDR3 DNA sequence: TGCGCCAGCTCAAAACAGGGGGCGGCTAATGAAAAACTGTTTTTT. This gives the protein CASSKQGAANEKLFF. Based on the CDR3 plus reference TRBV5-1 and TRBJ1-4, the full variable domain is KAGVTQTPRYLIKTRGQQVTLSCSPISGHRSVSWYQQTPGQGLQFLFEYFSETQRNKGNFPGRFSGRQFSNSRSEMNVSTLELGDSALYLCASSKQGAANEKLFFGSGTQLSVL.